This entry features one TCR beta chain sequence. The CDR3 loop spans 15 amino acids. CDR1 is SGHRS and CDR2 is YFSETQ in the germline V gene. V shed 0 bases and J shed 4 bases, with 13 bases lying between them. This sample was included in a study of T cell responses to AZD1222 COVID-19 vaccine. Profiling relied on immunoSEQ multiplex PCR, and the TCRdb table lists in-frame clones only, not all of them. The table shows roughly 180,000 clones, with 94% occurring only once. The chain recombines TRBV5-1 with TRBJ1-2, with D hard to call. This TCR came from an adult who received the AZD1222 COVID-19 vaccine. The material sequenced was peripheral blood, taken 28 days after the second AZD1222 dose. CDR3 sequence (DNA): TGCGCCAGCAGCTTGGTTTTGCAAAGCATCTATGGCTACACCTTC. Protein sequence: CASSLVLQSIYGYTF. The variable domain in full, completed from reference TRBV5-1 and TRBJ1-2, reads KAGVTQTPRYLIKTRGQQVTLSCSPISGHRSVSWYQQTPGQGLQFLFEYFSETQRNKGNFPGRFSGRQFSNSRSEMNVSTLELGDSALYLCASSLVLQSIYGYTFGSGTRLTVV.